The 24 T cell receptor beta chains in this list originate from one sample, sequenced in a study of T cell changes during pregnancy in multiple sclerosis. Method: immunoSEQ multiplex PCR; TCRdb's copy keeps in-frame clones and lacks some. Here the sample spans about 35,000 clones, around nine tenths being singletons. Sequenced here: CD4+ T cells from peripheral blood mononuclear cells, sampled after pregnancy. The receptors were sampled from a female donor in good health, enrolled as a control in a pregnancy study.

The V gene is TRBV18, the J gene TRBJ2-5; D possibly corresponds to TRBD2 (5 bases). Germline CDR1 and CDR2: KGHSH and LQKENI. CDR3 length: 14 amino acids. Between the trimmed V and J ends, which lost 0 bases and 5 bases, there was a span of 10 bases. The CDR3 DNA reads as TGTGCCAGCTCACCACCGTCGGGATGGGAGACCCAGTACTTC. It translates to CASSPPSGWETQYF.

This clone was counted only a few times. The chain is built from TRBV9 and TRBJ1-5; the D gene is possibly TRBD1 (5 bases). This CDR3 has 14 residues. V dropped 6 bases and J dropped 6 bases, with 16 bases sitting between them. Germline lookup yields CDR1 SGDLS and CDR2 YYNGEE. As DNA, the CDR3 is TGTGCCAGCAACTTCGACGGGGGGGGTCAGCCCCAGCATTTT. Its protein is CASNFDGGGQPQHF.

The chain combines TRBV2 with TRBJ1-4; 10 nucleotides match TRBD1. The CDR3 covers 17 residues. V shed 3 bases and J 8 bases; nucleotides not matched to a gene: 12. Germline CDR1 reads SNHLY; CDR2 reads FYNNEI. CDR3 bases: TGTGCCAGCAGTGAGGACCGGGCAGGACAGGGGGTAGAAAAACTGTTTTTT. It translates to CASSEDRAGQGVEKLFF.

J is TRBJ1-2 and V is TRBV12-5, with D perhaps matching TRBD1 (5 bases). V was pared by 4 bases and J by 0 bases, with 12 bases between. Germline lookup yields CDR1 LGHNT and CDR2 FRNRAP. There are 15 residues in the CDR3. The CDR3 sequence is CASGSQGTANYGYTF. CDR3 DNA sequence: TGTGCTAGTGGTTCCCAGGGTACAGCTAACTATGGCTACACCTTC.

The CDR3 reads CASSRRTGPTDTQYF. CDR3 nucleotide sequence: TGTGCCAGCAGTCGCAGGACAGGGCCCACAGATACGCAGTATTTT. The chain has TRBV6-4 and TRBJ2-3, with 8 bases fitting TRBD1. The CDR3 runs 15 residues. Germline values: CDR1 MRHNA, CDR2 SNTAGT. With V trimmed by 5 bases and J by 2 bases, 6 bases remained unmatched.

This rearrangement joins TRBV23-1 to TRBJ2-2, with D maybe TRBD2 (6 bases). TRBV23-1 is annotated as an ORF whose role is uncertain. Trimming left V 4 bases short and J 5 bases short, with 26 bases between. This CDR3 has 19 residues. The CDR3 sequence is CASSPRGRGVRAGTGELFF. The DNA of the CDR3 is TGCGCCAGCAGTCCCCGGGGAAGGGGAGTCAGGGCGGGGACCGGGGAGCTGTTTTTT.

The chain combines TRBV4-1 with TRBJ1-2, with D perhaps matching TRBD1 (5 bases). The germline CDR1 and CDR2 sequences are MGHRA and YSYEKL. The V end lost 3 bases, the J end lost 6 bases, and 14 bases lay between the germline ends. This CDR3 is 14 amino acids long. CDR3 nucleotide sequence: TGCGCCAGCAGCCATTTGGGGGGGGTGAATGGCTACACCTTC. This encodes CASSHLGGVNGYTF.

This clone has just a few counts. This sequence joins TRBV29-1 and TRBJ1-1; D is unresolved. The CDR3 is 14 residues long. CDR1 is SQVTM, CDR2 ANQGSEA, per germline. Trimming shortened V by 3 bases and J by 0 bases, and 11 bases separated the two germline ends. CDR3 residues: CSVDPLALNTEAFF. The CDR3 region has the DNA TGCAGCGTTGACCCGTTAGCCCTGAACACTGAAGCTTTCTTT.

The chain carries TRBV14 and TRBJ2-7; 7 bases align to TRBD1. Trimming took 3 bases from V and 5 from J; bases not matched to a gene: 7. From germline, CDR1 is SGHDN and CDR2 FVKESK. This CDR3 is built from 14 residues. CDR3 nucleotides: TGTGCCAGCAGCCATGACAGGGTCGTCGACGAGCAGTACTTC. It specifies CASSHDRVVDEQYF. Full variable domain (remainder filled in from reference TRBV14 and TRBJ2-7): EAGVTQFPSHSVIEKGQTVTLRCDPISGHDNLYWYRRVMGKEIKFLLHFVKESKQDESGMPNNRFLAERTGGTYSTLKVQPAELEDSGVYFCASSHDRVVDEQYFGPGTRLTVT.

The CDR3 sequence: CASSFMRLPAYEQYF. Written as DNA, the CDR3 is TGTGCCAGCAGCTTTATGAGACTACCAGCCTACGAGCAGTACTTC. The chain carries TRBV7-2 and TRBJ2-7; maybe TRBD2 (5 bases). The CDR3 length is 15 residues. V lost 3 bases to trimming and J lost 2 bases, with 14 bases between them. Per the germline V gene, CDR1 is SGHTA and CDR2 is FQGNSA.

A single count supports this clone. V and J are TRBV29-1 and TRBJ2-3, with 8 bases fitting TRBD2. The CDR3 covers 14 residues. V dropped 4 bases and J dropped 4; count of bases not matched to a gene: 7. Per germline, CDR1 SQVTM and CDR2 ANQGSEA. The CDR3 sequence: CSVANREGSDTQYF. CDR3 DNA sequence: TGCAGCGTTGCTAATCGGGAGGGTTCAGATACGCAGTATTTT.

The chain is built from TRBV2 and TRBJ2-3, with D unresolved. V lost 8 bases and J lost 1, with 13 bases in between. This CDR3 spans 14 amino acids. Germline V CDR1 and CDR2: SNHLY, FYNNEI. The CDR3 sequence: CASVLGQGTDTQYF. The DNA for the CDR3 is TGTGCCAGCGTTCTGGGTCAGGGCACAGATACGCAGTATTTT.

The chain employs TRBV6-1 and TRBJ1-5; the match to TRBD1 covers 10 bases. The CDR3 spans 14 residues. V trimming: 4 bases; J trimming: 8 bases; junction bases outside the gene matches: 5. Germline assignment: CDR1 MNHNS and CDR2 SASEGT. CDR3 residues: CASSVDRGPKPQHF. CDR3 coding DNA: TGTGCCAGCAGTGTAGACAGGGGGCCGAAGCCCCAGCATTTT.

This clone was detected once. The genes are TRBV9 and TRBJ2-2; 16 bases agree with TRBD2. The CDR3 length is 19 residues. The V and J ends lost 4 bases and 2 bases, in that order; junction bases with no gene match: 8. Germline V CDR1 and CDR2: SGDLS, YYNGEE. CDR3 nucleotides: TGTGCCAGCAGCACTTCGGGACTAGCGGGGGGGATAAACACCGGGGAGCTGTTTTTT. This codes for CASSTSGLAGGINTGELFF.

The V call is TRBV27, the J call TRBJ2-5; 9 bases agree with TRBD1. CDR3 length: 18 amino acids. Trimming took 0 bases from V and 3 from J; bases not matched to a gene: 11. The germline V gene has CDR1 MNHEY and CDR2 SMNVEV (reference sequence). CDR3 bases: TGTGCCAGCAGTTTATCCCCCGGGGCCGGGACAGGGAAAGAGACCCAGTACTTC. Its translation: CASSLSPGAGTGKETQYF.

The chain links TRBV7-8 to TRBJ1-5; weak D call: TRBD1 (6 bases). CDR3 size: 17 residues. Trimming took 4 bases from V and 4 from J, leaving 20 bases between them. Germline CDR1 is SGHVS and CDR2 is FQNEAQ. The CDR3 here is CASSSLLGQGLNQPQHF. In DNA form, the CDR3 reads TGTGCCAGCAGCTCCCTCCTTGGGCAGGGGCTAAATCAGCCCCAGCATTTT.

The V gene is TRBV30, the J gene TRBJ1-6; TRBD1 matches at 11 bases. V lost 0 bases and J lost 9; bases outside the gene matches: 4. The CDR3 spans 15 residues. The germline CDR1 and CDR2 sequences are GTSNPN and SVGIG (reference sequence). As DNA, the CDR3 is TGTGCCTGGAGTGTCGTTGGGACAGGGGGTTCACCCCTCCACTTT. It specifies CAWSVVGTGGSPLHF.

V usage is TRBV10-3 and J usage is TRBJ2-2, with a possible D match to TRBD1 (6 bases). The CDR3 has 15 amino acids. Trimming cost V 0 bases and J 7 bases, with 12 bases left between them. CDR1 and CDR2 (germline): ENHRY, SYGVKD. CDR3 in DNA: TGTGCCATCAGTGAGTCTGGACAGCCGAACGGGGAGCTGTTTTTT. It is translated as CAISESGQPNGELFF.

The genes are TRBV4-3 and TRBJ1-5, with D uncertain. Trimming shortened V by 1 base and J by 4 bases, and 8 bases separated the two germline ends. Germline V gene sequence: CDR1 LGHNA, CDR2 YSLEER. This CDR3 is built from 14 residues. The CDR3 protein is CASSQGFLNQPQHF. The CDR3 bases are TGCGCCAGCAGCCAAGGGTTCCTAAATCAGCCCCAGCATTTT.

The chain is built from TRBV19 and TRBJ1-1; tentatively, D is TRBD1 (5 bases). The CDR3 runs to 17 residues. Looked up from germline, CDR1 is LNHDA and CDR2 is SQIVND (reference sequence). Deletions cut 1 base from V and 0 bases from J, with 15 bases between. The CDR3 protein is CASSIGRRDHLNTEAFF. Here the CDR3 DNA reads TGTGCCAGTAGTATAGGAAGGAGGGACCACTTGAACACTGAAGCTTTCTTT.

The chain employs TRBV30 and TRBJ1-1, with 8 bases lining up with TRBD1. The CDR3 runs 14 residues. Losses at the gene ends were 1 base for V and 1 base for J; bases not matched to a gene: 2. Germline V gives CDR1 GTSNPN, CDR2 SVGIG (reference sequence). This CDR3 is CAWSADRGNTEAFF. The CDR3 bases are TGTGCCTGGAGTGCTGACAGGGGGAACACTGAAGCTTTCTTT.

This clone was observed a handful of times. The J gene is TRBJ1-6, the V gene TRBV2, with a tentative D call TRBD1 (5 bases). The CDR3 has 14 amino acids. The ends were cut back, 7 bases at V and 3 bases at J, with 10 bases in the middle. Germline V gene sequence: CDR1 SNHLY, CDR2 FYNNEI. This chain's CDR3 is CASMRDRYNSPLHF. Written as DNA, the CDR3 is TGTGCCAGCATGCGGGACCGCTATAATTCACCCCTCCACTTT. Combining the CDR3 with reference TRBV2 and TRBJ1-6 gives the whole variable domain EPEVTQTPSHQVTQMGQEVILRCVPISNHLYFYWYRQILGQKVEFLVSFYNNEISEKSEIFDDQFSVERPDGSNFTLKIRSTKLEDSAMYFCASMRDRYNSPLHFGNGTRLTVT.

The genes are TRBV7-9 and TRBJ2-3, with a tentative D call TRBD1 (6 bases). V was cut by 2 bases and J by 0 bases, with 12 bases left in between. The CDR3 sequence is 16 residues long. The germline V gene encodes CDR1 SEHNR and CDR2 FQNEAQ (reference sequence). The CDR3 spells CASSLLQGLSTDTQYF. The CDR3 DNA sequence: TGTGCCAGCAGCTTACTACAGGGCTTAAGCACAGATACGCAGTATTTT.

This chain connects TRBV9 to TRBJ2-1, with 11 bases fitting TRBD2. From germline, CDR1 is SGDLS and CDR2 YYNGEE. The CDR3 covers 18 residues. Trimming cost V 0 bases and J 0 bases; bases outside gene matches: 5. The CDR3 DNA sequence: TGTGCCAGCAGCGTAGATATAGCGGGGGGGCCCTCCTACAATGAGCAGTTCTTC. Translation: CASSVDIAGGPSYNEQFF.